These T cell receptor beta chains were read from a single sample in a study of CD8+CD57+ T cells in acquired aplastic anemia. TCRdb ran MiXCR on the reads and lists one entry per CDR3 protein. In the table there are some 190,000 distinct CDR3 sequences, less than 55% of which are singletons. The sequencing sample was made of sorted CD4+, CD8+, or CD8+CD57+ T cells (not recorded which) from PBMCs. The receptors were gathered from a human donor in good health. Both conserved end residues are part of each CDR3. A D gene is named only where the DNA matches it firmly. Clone size is shown for a subset of rows, as once, few, many or a class of expanded clone.

d_call: .
clone_size: .
v_call: TRBV7-9
j_call: TRBJ2-1
cdr3_nt: TGTGCCAGCAGGCTGGGAGTCACAAATGAGCAGTTCTTC
cdr3_aa: CASRLGVTNEQFF

d_call: TRBD1
clone_size: .
v_call: TRBV20-1
j_call: TRBJ2-5
cdr3_nt: TGCAGTGCTAGATGGACAGGGGAGGAGACCCAGTACTTC
cdr3_aa: CSARWTGEETQYF

d_call: .
clone_size: .
v_call: TRBV7-3
j_call: TRBJ1-5
cdr3_nt: TGTGCCAGCAGCTTAACGTTAAACCAGCCCCAGCATTTT
cdr3_aa: CASSLTLNQPQHF

d_call: .
clone_size: many
v_call: TRBV7-3
j_call: TRBJ2-2
cdr3_nt: TGTGCCAGCAGCTTAAATACCGGCGGGGAGCTGTTTTTT
cdr3_aa: CASSLNTGGELFF

d_call: .
clone_size: .
v_call: TRBV24-1
j_call: TRBJ2-7
cdr3_nt: TGTGCCACCAACGGGGCAGGGTCCTACGAGCAGTACTTC
cdr3_aa: CATNGAGSYEQYF

d_call: TRBD1
clone_size: .
v_call: TRBV19
j_call: TRBJ1-5
cdr3_nt: TGTGCCAGTAGTATAGGAGAGGGGGCCGGCCAGCCCCAGCATTTT
cdr3_aa: CASSIGEGAGQPQHF

d_call: .
clone_size: once
v_call: TRBV5-1
j_call: TRBJ2-1
cdr3_nt: TGCGCCAGCAGCTTTGTGGGCCTCTACAATGAGCAGTTCTTC
cdr3_aa: CASSFVGLYNEQFF

d_call: .
clone_size: .
v_call: TRBV4-2
j_call: TRBJ2-7
cdr3_nt: TGTGCCAGCAGCCAAACCCCCATCTCTACCTACGAGCAGTACTTC
cdr3_aa: CASSQTPISTYEQYF

d_call: .
clone_size: .
v_call: TRBV24-1
j_call: TRBJ2-2
cdr3_nt: TGTGCCACCAGTAACCCAGCGGAATTCGGGGAGCTGTTTTTT
cdr3_aa: CATSNPAEFGELFF

d_call: .
clone_size: many
v_call: TRBV5-4
j_call: TRBJ2-3
cdr3_nt: TGTGCCAGCAGCCTAGCCAGCACAGATACGCAGTATTTT
cdr3_aa: CASSLASTDTQYF

d_call: TRBD2
clone_size: .
v_call: TRBV9
j_call: TRBJ2-3
cdr3_nt: TGTGCCAGCAGCGTATCGGGACTAGTGGGGGGGGGCACAGATACGCAGTATTTT
cdr3_aa: CASSVSGLVGGGTDTQYF

d_call: TRBD2
clone_size: many
v_call: TRBV7-2
j_call: TRBJ2-1
cdr3_nt: TGTGCCAGCAGCGTAGCGGGAGGACTTATTTCCTACAATGAGCAGTTCTTC
cdr3_aa: CASSVAGGLISYNEQFF

d_call: .
clone_size: many
v_call: TRBV4-2
j_call: TRBJ2-7
cdr3_nt: TGTGCCAGCAGCCAAGGCGAGGGCGAGCAGTACTTC
cdr3_aa: CASSQGEGEQYF

d_call: TRBD1
clone_size: .
v_call: TRBV7-3
j_call: TRBJ2-2
cdr3_nt: TGTGCCAGCACCCCCGGGACAGGGGGCGGGGAGCTGTTTTTT
cdr3_aa: CASTPGTGGGELFF